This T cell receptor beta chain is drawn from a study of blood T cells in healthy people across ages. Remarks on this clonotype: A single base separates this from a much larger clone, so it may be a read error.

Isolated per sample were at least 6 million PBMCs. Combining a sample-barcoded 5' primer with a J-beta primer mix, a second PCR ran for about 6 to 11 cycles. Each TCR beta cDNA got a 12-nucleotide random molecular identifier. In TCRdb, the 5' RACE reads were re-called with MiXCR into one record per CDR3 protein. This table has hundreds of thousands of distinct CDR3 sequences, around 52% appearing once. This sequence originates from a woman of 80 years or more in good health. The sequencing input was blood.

The CDR3 DNA is TGTGCCAGCAGTGAGTCAAGTGGCAATCAGCCCCAGCATTTT. Translated, it gives CASSESSGNQPQHF. This chain uses TRBV10-3 with TRBJ1-5; no clear D. The length of the CDR3 is 14 residues. Germline V gene data show CDR1 as ENHRY and CDR2 as SYGVKD.